This is a list of T cell receptor beta chains from one sample in a study of radiotherapy plus CTLA-4 blockade in lung cancer. This table comes from immunoSEQ multiplex PCR, and its TCRdb copy is limited to in-frame clones, with some not included. Among about 110,000 clones listed, about 85% were seen once. The starting material was peripheral blood, obtained from a patient treated with radiotherapy plus ipilimumab. These TCRs come from a human donor with non-small cell lung cancer that progressed on radiotherapy plus ipilimumab. Some clones in this sample may be carry-over from other donors' samples. The CDR3 runs from the conserved cysteine through the conserved F or W. The order of the fields is D gene, V gene, J gene, CDR3 protein. The D gene is left open where the match is weak.

D gene: .
V gene: TRBV18
J gene: TRBJ1-2
CDR3 protein: CASSPGLGETLSGYTF

D gene: .
V gene: TRBV4-3
J gene: TRBJ2-3
CDR3 protein: CASSQLARPSTDTQYF

D gene: .
V gene: TRBV2
J gene: TRBJ1-2
CDR3 protein: CASSPGPANYGYTF

D gene: .
V gene: TRBV7-2
J gene: TRBJ1-2
CDR3 protein: CASSLQGAWGYTF

D gene: .
V gene: TRBV10-3
J gene: TRBJ1-4
CDR3 protein: CAIRGGFNEKLFF

D gene: .
V gene: TRBV5-5
J gene: TRBJ1-1
CDR3 protein: CASSLYWQGNTEAFF

D gene: TRBD1
V gene: TRBV4-2
J gene: TRBJ1-1
CDR3 protein: CASSQAQGAQMNTEAFF

D gene: .
V gene: TRBV6-1
J gene: TRBJ2-1
CDR3 protein: CASRGPTDNEQFF

D gene: .
V gene: TRBV9
J gene: TRBJ2-7
CDR3 protein: CASSADPYEQYF

D gene: .
V gene: TRBV2
J gene: TRBJ2-3
CDR3 protein: CASSQGSSTDTQYF

D gene: .
V gene: TRBV29-1
J gene: TRBJ2-3
CDR3 protein: CSASSNPTDTQYF

D gene: .
V gene: TRBV10-3
J gene: TRBJ1-2
CDR3 protein: CAIQNTGNYGYTF

D gene: TRBD2
V gene: TRBV25-1
J gene: TRBJ2-1
CDR3 protein: CASSPGGTSGSLGEQFF

D gene: .
V gene: TRBV5-6
J gene: TRBJ2-5
CDR3 protein: CASSFGKAETQYF

D gene: .
V gene: TRBV27
J gene: TRBJ1-5
CDR3 protein: CASSRGGMSNQPQHF

D gene: TRBD2
V gene: TRBV4-2
J gene: TRBJ2-7
CDR3 protein: CASSQDPTSGAEQYF

D gene: .
V gene: TRBV7-9
J gene: TRBJ2-2
CDR3 protein: CASSSPPGTRNTGELFF

D gene: .
V gene: TRBV5-1
J gene: TRBJ2-5
CDR3 protein: CASSLGQEETQYF

D gene: TRBD1
V gene: TRBV4-3
J gene: TRBJ1-2
CDR3 protein: CASSQDQTLPRTGGSGYTF

D gene: TRBD1
V gene: TRBV5-6
J gene: TRBJ1-4
CDR3 protein: CASSFSGTGETKLFF

D gene: .
V gene: TRBV29-1
J gene: TRBJ1-4
CDR3 protein: CSVVRVVGEKLFF

D gene: TRBD1
V gene: TRBV28
J gene: TRBJ1-4
CDR3 protein: CASSLNRGSGEKLFF

D gene: .
V gene: TRBV27
J gene: TRBJ1-5
CDR3 protein: CASKGQSNSNQPQHF

D gene: TRBD1
V gene: TRBV5-1
J gene: TRBJ2-2
CDR3 protein: CASSQGTGRNTGELFF

D gene: TRBD1
V gene: TRBV2
J gene: TRBJ1-2
CDR3 protein: CASSADRGGGYTF

D gene: .
V gene: TRBV18
J gene: TRBJ1-1
CDR3 protein: CASSRDGMALNTEAFF

D gene: .
V gene: TRBV11-2
J gene: TRBJ2-4
CDR3 protein: CASSPSTGLQNIQYF

D gene: .
V gene: TRBV5-8
J gene: TRBJ2-7
CDR3 protein: CASSFRTYEQYF

D gene: .
V gene: TRBV5-1
J gene: TRBJ2-3
CDR3 protein: CASSFNGISTDTQYF

D gene: TRBD1
V gene: TRBV6-5
J gene: TRBJ1-2
CDR3 protein: CASTPDRGRKGYTF

D gene: TRBD1
V gene: TRBV25-1
J gene: TRBJ1-1
CDR3 protein: CASSESTGTTEAFF

D gene: .
V gene: TRBV25-1
J gene: TRBJ1-1
CDR3 protein: CASSNLDRSNTEAFF

D gene: .
V gene: TRBV30
J gene: TRBJ1-5
CDR3 protein: CAWASRVDQPQHF

D gene: TRBD2
V gene: TRBV6-4
J gene: TRBJ2-3
CDR3 protein: CASSGGESTDTQYF

D gene: .
V gene: TRBV7-9
J gene: TRBJ2-5
CDR3 protein: CASSSRETQYF

D gene: TRBD2
V gene: TRBV5-1
J gene: TRBJ2-5
CDR3 protein: CASSFIAGMGETQYF

D gene: TRBD2
V gene: TRBV19
J gene: TRBJ2-1
CDR3 protein: CASRAGTSSYNEQFF

D gene: .
V gene: TRBV6-5
J gene: TRBJ2-7
CDR3 protein: CASSEGTSFYEQYF

D gene: .
V gene: TRBV6-5
J gene: TRBJ2-7
CDR3 protein: CASCPGLLEGYEQYF

D gene: .
V gene: TRBV14
J gene: TRBJ1-1
CDR3 protein: CASSQPADTEAFF

D gene: .
V gene: TRBV7-3
J gene: TRBJ1-2
CDR3 protein: CASSLSPEVNYGYTF

D gene: .
V gene: TRBV19
J gene: TRBJ1-1
CDR3 protein: CASSILGWGAEAFF

D gene: TRBD2
V gene: TRBV5-6
J gene: TRBJ2-1
CDR3 protein: CASSPGTSGGPGEQFF

D gene: TRBD2
V gene: TRBV4-2
J gene: TRBJ2-3
CDR3 protein: CASSQEAQRGPNTQYF

D gene: .
V gene: TRBV9
J gene: TRBJ2-4
CDR3 protein: CASSTGAAKNIQYF

D gene: TRBD1
V gene: TRBV18
J gene: TRBJ1-2
CDR3 protein: CASSLSGTDYGYTF

D gene: .
V gene: TRBV14
J gene: TRBJ1-6
CDR3 protein: CASSQEHRDNSPLHF

D gene: .
V gene: TRBV7-3
J gene: TRBJ1-1
CDR3 protein: CASTMAGDTEAFF

D gene: .
V gene: TRBV6-5
J gene: TRBJ2-1
CDR3 protein: CASSYRLRQFF

D gene: .
V gene: TRBV10-2
J gene: TRBJ2-3
CDR3 protein: CASSESGADTQYF

D gene: .
V gene: TRBV18
J gene: TRBJ1-3
CDR3 protein: CASLEGTLGTGNTIYF

D gene: .
V gene: TRBV25-1
J gene: TRBJ1-2
CDR3 protein: CASSLQNNYGYTF

D gene: .
V gene: TRBV5-5
J gene: TRBJ2-7
CDR3 protein: CASSLPGTLPPHEQYF

D gene: .
V gene: TRBV6-1
J gene: TRBJ1-1
CDR3 protein: CASSVEKQEAEAFF

D gene: .
V gene: TRBV5-1
J gene: TRBJ1-1
CDR3 protein: CASSLSMGYTEAFF

D gene: TRBD1
V gene: TRBV5-6
J gene: TRBJ1-2
CDR3 protein: CASSLRQGTINGYTF

D gene: .
V gene: TRBV5-1
J gene: TRBJ2-1
CDR3 protein: CASSLVVSYNEQFF

D gene: TRBD1
V gene: TRBV5-4
J gene: TRBJ2-2
CDR3 protein: CASSFVGTGHGELFF

D gene: TRBD2
V gene: TRBV28
J gene: TRBJ2-5
CDR3 protein: CASSFRLAGPETQYF

D gene: TRBD2
V gene: TRBV7-9
J gene: TRBJ2-1
CDR3 protein: CASSLASGANEQFF